This T cell receptor beta chain derives from a study of T-cell reconstitution after alpha-beta-depleted transplantation in children. Overall study results and limits: After transplant, high TCRbeta diversity at day 60 in some patients arose from surviving recipient T cells and thymic progenitors. It was reported that alpha-beta T cells came from several hundred expanded graft clones (about two months after transplant). At the one-year point after transplant, T-cell counts and TCRbeta diversity were found to come mostly from T cells that had been newly produced.

On this clonotype itself: Its antigen is unidentified.

Germline V gene lookup returns CDR1 MDHEN and CDR2 SYDVKM. This CDR3 has 14 amino acids. Trimming took 3 bases from V and 6 from J; bases not matched to a gene: 3. Researchers prepared the TCRbeta library using unique molecular identifiers, the study reports. From the PCR reads, TCRdb called clonotypes with MiXCR, one entry per CDR3 protein. The sample lists some 450,000 distinct CDR3 sequences; roughly 44% were seen once. This TCR was recovered from a girl aged 2-10 years with aplastic anemia, due to receive a stem cell transplant. This sequence joins TRBV28 and TRBJ2-7; 12 bases are shared with TRBD1. Sequenced material: PBMCs, taken before TCRalphabeta/CD19-depleted stem cell transplant. As DNA, the CDR3 is TGTGCCAGCAGTTTGGGGACAGGGGGCGGCGAGCAGTACTTC. It encodes CASSLGTGGGEQYF.